This TCR beta chain was recorded in a study of blood T cell repertoires in COVID-19. In the original workflow: Reference gene primer amplification gave nucleated cell count estimates. The repertoire was sequenced with immunoSEQ multiplex PCR; TCRdb's copy has only in-frame clones and lacks some. V and J calls and clone size are those listed in that table; D and trimming were worked out from the DNA. The sample records 30,000 or so clones, around 86% being singletons. The J segment lost 9 bases and the V segment lost 5 bases, leaving 6 bases of the junction unmatched. The CDR3 is made up of 14 amino acids. The germline V gene encodes CDR1 LGHDT and CDR2 YNNKEL (reference sequence).

Sequenced sample: peripheral blood. The TCR sequence derives from a man in his sixties with active COVID-19. The chain has TRBV3-1 (or the pseudogene TRBV3-2) and TRBJ1-6; TRBD1 matches 8 bases. CDR3 loop: CASSSRQGSSPLHF. The CDR3 bases are TGTGCCAGCAGCAGCCGACAGGGGTCTTCACCCCTCCACTTT.